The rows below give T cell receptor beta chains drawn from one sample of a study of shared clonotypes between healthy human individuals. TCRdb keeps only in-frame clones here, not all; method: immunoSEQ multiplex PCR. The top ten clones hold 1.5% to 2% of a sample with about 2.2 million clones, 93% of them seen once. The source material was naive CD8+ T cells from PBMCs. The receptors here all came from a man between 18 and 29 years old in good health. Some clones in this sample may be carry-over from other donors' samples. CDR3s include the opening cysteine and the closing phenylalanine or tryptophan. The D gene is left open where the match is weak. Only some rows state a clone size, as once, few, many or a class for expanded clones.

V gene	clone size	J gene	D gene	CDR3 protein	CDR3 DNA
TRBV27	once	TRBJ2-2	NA	CASSLMDANTGELFF	TGTGCCAGCAGTTTGATGGACGCGAACACCGGGGAGCTGTTTTTT
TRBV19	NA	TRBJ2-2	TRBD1	CASRPDREPHDTGELFF	TGTGCCAGTAGGCCCGACAGGGAACCCCATGACACCGGGGAGCTGTTTTTT
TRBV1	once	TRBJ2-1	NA	CTSSQPGQGEPKISYNEQFF	TGCACCAGCAGCCAACCGGGACAGGGGGAGCCCAAAATCTCCTACAATGAGCAGTTCTTC
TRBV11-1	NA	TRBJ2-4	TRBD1	CASSLHRGNIQYF	TGTGCCAGCAGCTTACACAGGGGAAACATTCAGTACTTC
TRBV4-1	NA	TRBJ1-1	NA	CASSPRDGGRGVDTEAFF	TGCGCCAGCAGCCCGCGTGACGGGGGCCGGGGGGTCGACACTGAAGCTTTCTTT
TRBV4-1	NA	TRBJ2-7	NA	CASSQARGSYEQYF	TGCGCCAGCAGCCAAGCCCGAGGATCCTACGAGCAGTACTTC
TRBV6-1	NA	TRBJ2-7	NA	CASSSTQSRDYEQYF	TGTGCCAGCAGTAGTACACAGTCCAGGGACTACGAGCAGTACTTC
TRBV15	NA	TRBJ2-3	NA	CATSGVGSWADTQYF	TGTGCCACCAGTGGCGTTGGGAGCTGGGCAGATACGCAGTATTTT
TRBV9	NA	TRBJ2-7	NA	CASSVVGQYF	TGTGCCAGCAGCGTAGTGGGGCAGTACTTC
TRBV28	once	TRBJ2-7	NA	CASSFSEGPEQYF	TGTGCCAGCAGTTTTAGTGAAGGGCCCGAGCAGTACTTC
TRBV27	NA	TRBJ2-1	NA	CASSQHNEQFF	TGTGCCAGCAGTCAACACAATGAGCAGTTCTTC
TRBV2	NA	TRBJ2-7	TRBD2	CASSEGLRTSGRRVYEQYF	TGTGCCAGCAGTGAAGGTCTGAGGACTAGCGGGAGAAGGGTATACGAGCAGTACTTC
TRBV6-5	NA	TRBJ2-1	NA	CASSYSPGYNEQFF	TGTGCCAGCAGTTACTCTCCAGGGTACAATGAGCAGTTCTTC
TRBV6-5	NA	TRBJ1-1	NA	CASSDLWGATEAFF	TGTGCCAGCAGCGACCTTTGGGGGGCGACTGAAGCTTTCTTT
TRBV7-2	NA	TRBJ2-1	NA	CASSPNTRYYYNEQFF	TGTGCCAGCAGCCCAAACACTAGGTACTACTACAATGAGCAGTTCTTC
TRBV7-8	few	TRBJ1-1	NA	CASSSTDRNTEAFF	TGTGCCAGCAGCTCTACGGACAGGAACACTGAAGCTTTCTTT
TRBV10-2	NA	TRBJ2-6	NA	CASSEFLGRRSGANVLTF	TGCGCCAGCAGTGAGTTTTTAGGACGCCGCTCTGGGGCCAACGTCCTGACTTTC
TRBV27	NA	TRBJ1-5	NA	CASSLLGPGQPQHF	TGTGCCAGCAGTTTATTAGGGCCGGGGCAGCCCCAGCATTTT
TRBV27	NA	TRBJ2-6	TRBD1	CASSLSGQVGANVLTF	TGTGCCAGCAGTTTATCCGGACAGGTCGGGGCCAACGTCCTGACTTTC
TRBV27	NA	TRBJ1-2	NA	CASRSWLRDGPNYGYTF	TGTGCCAGCAGGTCCTGGCTTCGGGACGGTCCTAACTATGGCTACACCTTC
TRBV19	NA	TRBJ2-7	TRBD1	CASSIDGQGRWGEQYF	TGTGCCAGTAGTATAGACGGACAGGGAAGATGGGGCGAGCAGTACTTC
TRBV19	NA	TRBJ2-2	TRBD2	CASSIDPIAGSTGELFF	TGTGCCAGTAGTATAGACCCTATAGCGGGGAGCACCGGGGAGCTGTTTTTT